The 19 T cell receptor beta chains reported below all come from one sample, sequenced in a study of type 1 and type 2 diabetes patients. Genomic DNA was the PCR template. Multiplex PCR with 30 forward and 13 reverse primers amplified the TCR beta CDR3. TCRdb reprocessed the multiplex PCR reads via MiXCR and lists one record per CDR3 protein. The table records fewer than 300,000 distinct CDR3 sequences, 40% to 50% of them present only once. Specimen: peripheral blood mononuclear cells (PBMCs). These receptors were obtained from a young man with type 2 diabetes.

This clonotype has a handful of counts. J is TRBJ1-1 and V is TRBV30; 7 nucleotides agree with TRBD1. V gave up 4 bases and J gave up 11 bases; unmatched junction bases: 10. Germline lookup yields CDR1 GTSNPN and CDR2 SVGIG (reference sequence). This CDR3 has 12 amino acids. For the CDR3, the DNA is TGTGCCTGGACGAATGCAGGGGGTTGGGCTTTCTTT. Its translation is CAWTNAGGWAFF.

The chain recombines TRBV9 with TRBJ1-4; 7 nucleotides match TRBD1. V lost 2 bases and J lost 8; bases outside the gene matches: 9. The CDR3 is made up of 15 amino acids. The V gene's germline CDR1 is SGDLS and CDR2 YYNGEE. CDR3 loop: CASSVGTVVGEKLFF. As DNA, the CDR3 is TGTGCCAGCAGCGTTGGGACAGTCGTTGGGGAAAAACTGTTTTTT.

In DNA, the CDR3 is TGCGCCAGCAGCTTGGCCACGGTGGGGCCGAACACTGAAGCTTTCTTT. Its translation is CASSLATVGPNTEAFF. The chain employs TRBV5-1 and TRBJ1-1; a possible D gene is TRBD1 (5 bases). The V and J ends lost 0 bases and 1 base respectively, with 13 bases between them. CDR3 length: 16 residues. CDR1 and CDR2 (germline): SGHRS, YFSETQ.

The CDR3 bases are TGTGCCAGCAGTTTTCCGGGACCACACACAGATACGCAGTATTTT. Translation gives CASSFPGPHTDTQYF. The chain uses TRBV6-2 or TRBV6-3 and TRBJ2-3; D tentatively fits TRBD1 or TRBD2 (5 bases each). V lost 4 bases to trimming and J lost 2 bases, with 13 bases between them. The CDR3 loop spans 15 amino acids. Germline V CDR1 and CDR2: MNHEY, SVGEGT.

This clonotype was seen many times. V and J are TRBV2 and TRBJ2-7, with TRBD1 matching over 10 bases. Trimming removed 0 bases from V and 2 bases from J; junction bases left unmatched: 7. Germline V lookup: CDR1 SNHLY, CDR2 FYNNEI. The CDR3 contains 17 residues. The CDR3, as DNA: TGTGCCAGCAGTGAAGCGGGACAGGGGCGAACTACCTACGAGCAGTACTTC. As protein: CASSEAGQGRTTYEQYF. Filled out from reference TRBV2 and TRBJ2-7, the complete variable domain reads EPEVTQTPSHQVTQMGQEVILRCVPISNHLYFYWYRQILGQKVEFLVSFYNNEISEKSEIFDDQFSVERPDGSNFTLKIRSTKLEDSAMYFCASSEAGQGRTTYEQYFGPGTRLTVT.

This clonotype was observed many times. The chain uses TRBV15 and TRBJ2-6; D is possibly TRBD1 or TRBD2 (5 bases each). V was clipped by 4 bases and J by 2 bases, with 9 bases between them. CDR1 is LNHNV and CDR2 is YYDKDF in the germline V gene (reference sequence). This CDR3 comprises 15 residues. The CDR3 reads CATSKRGAGANVLTF. The CDR3 bases are TGTGCCACCAGCAAGAGAGGGGCTGGGGCCAACGTCCTGACTTTC.

This clonotype showed up just once. The genes are TRBV12-3 or TRBV12-4 and TRBJ2-5; D might be TRBD2 (5 bases). The CDR3 has 16 amino acids. With 8 bases removed from V and 4 bases from J, the gap between germline ends came to 23 bases. The CDR3 DNA is TGTGCCAGCGCGGGTTCGGGTGGATGGGTCCGAGAGACCCAGTACTTC. Residues: CASAGSGGWVRETQYF.

The rearrangement joins TRBV20-1 to TRBJ2-7; 8 bases line up with TRBD1. The CDR3 runs to 15 residues. From germline, CDR1 is DFQATT and CDR2 SNEGSKA (reference sequence). V gave up 6 bases and J gave up 6 bases; unmatched junction bases: 16. The CDR3 reads CSAIRGPESIGEQYF. The CDR3 nucleotides read TGCAGTGCCATCAGGGGGCCCGAATCGATAGGCGAGCAGTACTTC.

This sequence joins TRBV19 and TRBJ2-3; 15 bases fit TRBD2. V shed 3 bases, J shed 3 bases, and the junction held 1 base outside the gene matches. Germline CDR1 LNHDA, CDR2 SQIVND (reference sequence). This CDR3 has 16 residues. CDR3 nucleotide sequence: TGTGCCAGTAGTATCGGGACTAGCGGGAGGACAGATACGCAGTATTTT. It specifies CASSIGTSGRTDTQYF.

The sample holds many counts of this clonotype. The chain recombines TRBV14 with TRBJ2-7; either TRBD1 or TRBD2 may supply D (5 bases each). The V gene lost 0 bases and the J gene lost 6 bases, with 12 bases spanning the gap. The CDR3 is 14 amino acids. The V gene's germline CDR1 is SGHDN and CDR2 FVKESK. The CDR3 DNA follows: TGTGCCAGCAGCCAAGATCGGGGCAGGGCCGAGCAGTACTTC. Translating it yields CASSQDRGRAEQYF.

This chain links TRBV6-6 with TRBJ2-7; 15 bases are a match to TRBD2. The J call may be incorrect, as the DNA end agrees better with TRBJ2-5. Germline-derived CDR1 and CDR2 are MNHNY and SVGAGI (reference sequence). The CDR3 covers 14 residues. CDR3 residues: CATGLAGGKETQYF. The CDR3, as DNA: TGTGCCACCGGACTAGCGGGAGGGAAAGAGACCCAGTACTTC.

The rearrangement links TRBV10-1 to TRBJ2-1; 8 bases match TRBD2. The V segment lost 6 bases and the J segment 7 bases; nucleotides outside the gene matches: 20. CDR1 and CDR2 (germline): WNHNN, SYGVQD (reference sequence). The CDR3 length is 18 residues. The CDR3 DNA follows: TGCGCCAGCAGCGAGGGAACTAGCGGTTCGGCTACAGGGAATGAGCAGTTCTTC. It encodes CASSEGTSGSATGNEQFF.

The chain couples TRBV7-6 to TRBJ2-1, with 7 bases identical to TRBD2. Germline loops: CDR1 SGHVS, CDR2 FNYEAQ. This CDR3 spans 15 amino acids. After removal of 1 base from V and 6 bases from J, the junction contained 6 bases not matched to a gene. The CDR3 DNA reads TGTGCCAGCAGCTTAGTTAGCCTAGCGGTCAATGAGCAGTTCTTC. This sequence encodes CASSLVSLAVNEQFF. Full variable domain (outside the CDR3, taken from reference TRBV7-6 and TRBJ2-1): GAGVSQSPRYKVTKRGQDVALRCDPISGHVSLYWYRQALGQGPEFLTYFNYEAQQDKSGLPNDRFSAERPEGSISTLTIQRTEQRDSAMYRCASSLVSLAVNEQFFGPGTRLTVL.

This clonotype was seen only a few times. The chain has TRBV13 and TRBJ2-3, with TRBD2 as a possible D gene (6 bases). The length of the CDR3 is 14 residues. V was trimmed by 6 bases and J by 0 bases, leaving 10 bases between them. Germline CDR1 and CDR2: PRHDT and FYEKMQ (reference sequence). This CDR3 is CASSSGPSTDTQYF. The CDR3 nucleotides read TGTGCCAGCAGTAGCGGACCTAGCACAGATACGCAGTATTTT.

The chain couples TRBV25-1 to TRBJ2-7, with TRBD2 identical over 12 bases. The V gene end was trimmed by 3 bases and the J gene end by 2 bases; junction bases not matched to a gene: 5. Germline V gene data show CDR1 as MGHDK and CDR2 as SYGVNS. This CDR3 is 16 amino acids long. The CDR3 here is CASSDLASGGAYEQYF. CDR3 nucleotides: TGTGCCAGCAGTGATCTTGCTAGCGGGGGGGCCTACGAGCAGTACTTC.

This chain links TRBV7-4 with TRBJ2-7, with TRBD1 matching 7 bases. There are 13 residues in the CDR3. Germline loops: CDR1 SGHVT, CDR2 SQSDAQ. V lost 8 bases, J lost 2 bases, and 6 bases stayed unmatched. This CDR3 is CASRQGMTYEQYF. The DNA of the CDR3 is TGTGCCAGCCGACAGGGCATGACCTACGAGCAGTACTTC.

The chain employs TRBV28 and TRBJ2-7, with 9 bases that match TRBD1. The CDR3 consists of 15 residues. Germline CDR1 reads MDHEN; CDR2 reads SYDVKM. J lost 3 bases, V lost 4 bases, and 7 bases had no gene match. The CDR3 sequence: CASSSPGTGNYEQYF. The CDR3 nucleotides are TGTGCCAGCAGTTCTCCCGGGACAGGGAACTACGAGCAGTACTTC.

The genes are TRBV25-1 and TRBJ2-5, with 9 nucleotides matching TRBD2. Germline CDR1 MGHDK, CDR2 SYGVNS. This CDR3 has 17 residues. The J segment lost 2 bases and the V segment lost 4 bases, leaving 11 bases of the junction unmatched. DNA of the CDR3: TGTGCCAGCAGTGCTGCCCGGGTAGCGGGAGTACAAGAGACCCAGTACTTC. The encoded protein is CASSAARVAGVQETQYF.

Turning to this clonotype: The junction departs from germline at one end; a sequencing error may be responsible. CDR3 sequence (DNA): TGTGCCAGCAGCTTGGCCTACACCTACGGGCAGTACTTC. It encodes CASSLAYTYGQYF. The chain carries TRBV7-2 and TRBJ2-7, with D uncertain. From germline, CDR1 is SGHTA and CDR2 FQGNSA. CDR3 length: 13 residues.